This T cell receptor beta chain was obtained from a study of response to subunit inactivated influenza vaccine. Of note for this clonotype: Its target is not known.

TCRdb processed the RT-PCR reads anew with MiXCR; each CDR3 protein has one entry. The repertoire holds about 700,000 distinct CDR3 sequences, 11% to 15% seen once, with less than 7% in the top ten. V lost 3 bases and J lost 10; bases outside the gene matches: 8. Germline CDR1 KGHSH, CDR2 LQKENI. The CDR3 loop spans 13 amino acids. Study findings and constraints: After each seasonal influenza vaccination, few new T cells are recruited, the authors suggested.

Material: PBMCs from blood, obtained 14 days before vaccination. This rearrangement joins TRBV18 to TRBJ1-1, with 7 positions matching TRBD1. The receptor was derived from a man over 45 who received an inactivated influenza vaccine. CDR3 sequence reads: CASSPGTAGIAFF. In DNA form, the CDR3 reads TGTGCCAGCTCACCTGGGACAGCTGGTATAGCTTTCTTT. Full variable domain (remainder filled in from reference TRBV18 and TRBJ1-1): NAGVMQNPRHLVRRRGQEARLRCSPMKGHSHVYWYRQLPEEGLKFMVYLQKENIIDESGMPKERFSAEFPKEGPSILRIQQVVRGDSAAYFCASSPGTAGIAFFGQGTRLTVV.